Shown below are 20 T cell receptor beta chains from a single sample sequenced in a study of blood T cell repertoires in COVID-19. Here immunoSEQ multiplex PCR was the method, and the copy in TCRdb shows in-frame clones only, minus some. Here the sample spans a few hundred thousand clones, about 81% being singletons. Sequenced material: peripheral blood. The receptors originated from a woman between 65 and 79 years old with COVID-19, enrolled during active disease.

The J gene is TRBJ1-1, the V gene TRBV25-1; D unresolved. The CDR3 has 14 residues. Germline CDR1 and CDR2: MGHDK and SYGVNS. Trimming stripped 3 bases from V and 4 bases from J, with 12 bases between. CDR3 in amino acids: CASSDPRGGTEAFF. CDR3 DNA: TGTGCCAGCAGTGACCCCCGGGGAGGCACTGAAGCTTTCTTT.

This clone was seen more than once but under ten times. The rearrangement links TRBV5-1 to TRBJ2-5; possible D gene TRBD2, 6 bases. The ends were cut back, 0 bases at V and 5 bases at J, with 11 bases in the middle. The CDR3 covers 14 residues. Germline CDR1 SGHRS, CDR2 YFSETQ. Written as DNA, the CDR3 is TGCGCCAGCAGCTTGGGTAGCGGCCGCGAGACCCAGTACTTC. This encodes CASSLGSGRETQYF.

This chain links TRBV2 with TRBJ1-5, with 7 bases fitting TRBD1. Germline CDR1 and CDR2: SNHLY and FYNNEI. CDR3 size: 13 residues. Losses at the gene ends were 8 bases for V and 4 bases for J; bases not matched to a gene: 5. CDR3 nucleotide sequence: TGTGCCAGCGGAGAACAGGGGAATCAGCCCCAGCATTTT. Protein: CASGEQGNQPQHF.

A single count supports this clone. The CDR3 region has the DNA TGTGCCACCAGCAGAGATCTAGGAGGGGCCAGTGGGTCCCCCCTCCACTTT. Translating gives CATSRDLGGASGSPLHF. This chain uses TRBV15 with TRBJ1-6; D might be TRBD1 (5 bases). The CDR3 is 17 amino acids. Germline lookup yields CDR1 LNHNV and CDR2 YYDKDF (reference sequence). Trimming shortened V by 0 bases and J by 13 bases, and 22 bases separated the two germline ends.

The CDR3 region has the DNA TGCAGTGCTAATATGGCCAACGTCCTGACTTTC. Translated: CSANMANVLTF. The chain joins TRBV20-1 to TRBJ2-6; D gene uncertain. The V gene's germline CDR1 is DFQATT and CDR2 SNEGSKA (reference sequence). Trimming stripped 4 bases from V and 6 bases from J, with 4 bases between. The CDR3 spans 11 residues.

V is TRBV29-1 and J is TRBJ1-2, with D maybe TRBD1 (6 bases). V was clipped by 7 bases and J by 10 bases, with 13 bases between them. The CDR3 contains 10 residues. The germline V gene has CDR1 SQVTM and CDR2 ANQGSEA. This CDR3 reads CSAGAGDYTF. CDR3 bases: TGCAGCGCAGGGGCTGGGGACTACACCTTC.

The gene calls are TRBV19 and TRBJ1-1; D perhaps matches TRBD1 (5 bases). The CDR3 is 12 residues long. V lost 4 bases and J 5 bases, leaving 8 bases between the germline ends. CDR1 LNHDA and CDR2 SQIVND come from the germline V gene (reference sequence). CDR3 region: CASSNRITEAFF. The CDR3 DNA is TGTGCCAGTAGTAACAGGATTACTGAAGCTTTCTTT.

The gene calls are TRBV2 and TRBJ1-5; no clear D gene. The CDR3 contains 15 residues. V was shortened by 4 bases and J by 1 base, with 11 bases between the two germline ends. From germline, CDR1 is SNHLY and CDR2 FYNNEI. CDR3 nucleotide sequence: TGTGCCAGCAGTGGGGGAACGGGGAGCAATCAGCCCCAGCATTTT. It yields the protein CASSGGTGSNQPQHF.

The chain has TRBV6-2 or TRBV6-3 and TRBJ2-7, with 9 bases identical to TRBD1. V dropped 2 bases and J dropped 7; count of bases not matched to a gene: 3. Germline CDR1 and CDR2: MNHEY and SVGEGT. CDR3 length: 13 amino acids. CDR3 in DNA: TGTGCCAGCAGTTACCTCGGGACAGGGGAGCAGTACTTC. Its translation: CASSYLGTGEQYF.

The genes are TRBV28 and TRBJ2-5, with D tentatively TRBD1 (6 bases). The germline V gene has CDR1 MDHEN and CDR2 SYDVKM. CDR3 length: 15 residues. V lost 6 bases to trimming and J lost 2 bases, with 16 bases between them. In DNA, the CDR3 is TGTGCCAGCAGCACACGGACAGCTTCACAAGAGACCCAGTACTTC. It is translated as CASSTRTASQETQYF.

The chain combines TRBV6-5 with TRBJ1-1; 7 positions match TRBD1. Losses at the gene ends were 8 bases for V and 3 bases for J; bases not matched to a gene: 6. CDR1 is MNHEY, CDR2 SVGAGI, per germline. CDR3 length: 13 amino acids. CDR3 nucleotide sequence: TGTGCCAGCGGGACAGAAATCTACACTGAAGCTTTCTTT. Translated, it gives CASGTEIYTEAFF.

This sequence joins TRBV19 and TRBJ2-7, with D possibly matching TRBD1 (6 bases). CDR3 length: 14 residues. The germline V gene has CDR1 LNHDA and CDR2 SQIVND (reference sequence). V lost 5 bases and J lost 3, with 14 bases in between. The CDR3 nucleotides read TGTGCCAGTAGTGAAACCCGGGACAACTACGAGCAGTACTTC. Protein: CASSETRDNYEQYF.

This clone occurred a few times. The chain joins TRBV2 to TRBJ1-2, with TRBD1 as a possible D gene (5 bases). V lost 6 bases, J lost 2 bases, and 7 bases lay in between. This CDR3 spans 12 amino acids. CDR1 is SNHLY and CDR2 is FYNNEI in the germline V gene. CDR3 bases: TGTGCCAGCAGGTCAGGGAACTATGGCTACACCTTC. Translating it yields CASRSGNYGYTF.

The genes are TRBV20-1 and TRBJ2-1, with TRBD2 identical over 7 bases. The CDR3 runs to 14 residues. The germline gives CDR1 DFQATT, CDR2 SNEGSKA (reference sequence). V gave up 3 bases and J gave up 9 bases; unmatched junction bases: 11. In nucleotides, the CDR3 is TGCAGTGCTAGTAATGCTCTTGGGAGGGCTGAGCAGTTCTTC. Translation: CSASNALGRAEQFF.

This chain joins TRBV1 and TRBJ1-5; the DNA was not compared with TRBD1, the D call given in the table. TRBV1 is a listed pseudogene. The CDR3 is made up of 13 amino acids. The CDR3, as DNA: TGCACCAGCAGCCAAGATCAGGCTCAGCCCCAGCATTTT. Its translation is CTSSQDQAQPQHF.

This clone was seen only a few times. V is TRBV10-3 and J is TRBJ2-7; no reliable D call. V was pared by 8 bases and J by 6 bases, with 11 bases between. CDR3 size: 11 residues. The V gene's germline CDR1 is ENHRY and CDR2 SYGVKD. The CDR3 region has the DNA TGTGCCATCTCTAACCGAGGCGAGCAGTACTTC. This gives the protein CAISNRGEQYF.

The chain carries TRBV24-1 and TRBJ1-5; D call uncertain. With 7 bases removed from V and 4 bases from J, the gap between germline ends came to 10 bases. Germline V gene lookup returns CDR1 KGHDR and CDR2 SFDVKD. The CDR3 has 13 amino acids. The CDR3 coding sequence is TGTGCCACCAGCTTGGGGAGTAATCAGCCCCAGCATTTT. This translates into CATSLGSNQPQHF.

The chain couples TRBV2 to TRBJ1-5, with no clear D. In germline, CDR1 is SNHLY, CDR2 FYNNEI. Between the trimmed V and J ends, which lost 3 bases and 5 bases, there was a span of 8 bases. This CDR3 contains 13 residues. CDR3 in amino acids: CASSEQADQPQHF. In DNA, the CDR3 is TGTGCCAGCAGTGAGCAGGCCGATCAGCCCCAGCATTTT.

V is TRBV7-3 and J is TRBJ1-2; TRBD1 matches at 8 bases. Germline trimming cut 7 bases from V and 8 bases from J; bases unmatched to any gene: 21. Germline V CDR1 and CDR2: SGHTA, FQGTGA. The CDR3 extends over 17 amino acids. CDR3 sequence (DNA): TGTGCCAGCAACCCTACTGGGGCCAGGGGGCAAAGGGAGGGCTACACCTTC. It codes for CASNPTGARGQREGYTF. Using reference TRBV7-3 and TRBJ1-2 for the parts outside the CDR3, the full variable domain is GAGVSQTPSNKVTEKGKYVELRCDPISGHTALYWYRQSLGQGPEFLIYFQGTGAADDSGLPNDRFFAVRPEGSVSTLKIQRTERGDSAVYLCASNPTGARGQREGYTFGSGTRLTVV.

The rearrangement joins TRBV29-1 to TRBJ2-1, with D perhaps TRBD2 (5 bases). V was pared by 2 bases and J by 2 bases, with 16 bases between. Germline V gene lookup returns CDR1 SQVTM and CDR2 ANQGSEA. This CDR3 contains 16 residues. The CDR3 loop is CSVEPSTGKTYNEQFF. The CDR3 region has the DNA TGCAGCGTTGAACCTTCAACCGGGAAAACCTACAATGAGCAGTTCTTC.